The 30 T cell receptor beta chains listed next were all sequenced from one sample in a study of CD8 T cells in ankylosing spondylitis. TCRdb analysed the 5' RACE reads with MiXCR anew, one entry per CDR3 protein. The sample lists roughly 180,000 distinct CDR3 sequences, 8.5% to 10% occurring once. Sequencing was performed on blood, either unsorted or a sorted T cell fraction (not recorded which). Receptors were obtained from a female donor with ankylosing spondylitis or in good health (not recorded which).

This clonotype appeared a few times. This chain connects TRBV20-1 to TRBJ2-7, with D possibly TRBD2 on 6 matching bases. CDR1 is DFQATT and CDR2 is SNEGSKA in the germline V gene (reference sequence). The CDR3 has 12 residues. Between the trimmed V and J ends, which lost 2 bases and 1 base, there was a span of 6 bases. Here the CDR3 DNA reads TGCAGTGCTAGACTAGCGTCCTACGAGCAGTACTTC. Its protein is CSARLASYEQYF.

This clonotype was counted at least ten times. The genes are TRBV29-1 and TRBJ2-2; D unclear. The length of the CDR3 is 13 residues. Germline V gene lookup returns CDR1 SQVTM and CDR2 ANQGSEA. The V end was cut by 6 bases, the J end by 0 bases, with 8 bases between. The CDR3 sequence is CSVPSPNTGELFF. The CDR3 DNA follows: TGCAGCGTCCCCTCACCGAACACCGGGGAGCTGTTTTTT.

The CDR3 protein is CASLGGPRGSYEQYF. The CDR3 DNA reads as TGTGCCAGCTTGGGAGGGCCCAGGGGGTCCTACGAGCAGTACTTC. The chain combines TRBV2 with TRBJ2-7; D is tentatively TRBD1 or TRBD2 (7 bases each). This CDR3 has 15 amino acids. CDR1 and CDR2 (germline): SNHLY, FYNNEI. Deletions cut 8 bases from V and 1 base from J, with 18 bases between.

This clonotype turned up a few times. The chain employs TRBV29-1 and TRBJ2-3, with 9 positions matching TRBD2. V shed 0 bases, J shed 1 base, and the junction held 8 bases outside the gene matches. The CDR3 has 17 amino acids. Germline CDR1 SQVTM, CDR2 ANQGSEA. The CDR3 DNA is TGCAGCGTTGAAGAAACCACTAGCGGGTTTCGCACAGATACGCAGTATTTT. Translated, it gives CSVEETTSGFRTDTQYF.

This clonotype came up many times. This sequence joins TRBV29-1 and TRBJ2-3; D remains ambiguous. CDR3 length equals 13 residues. The V end was cut by 3 bases, the J end by 0 bases, with 7 bases between. CDR1 SQVTM and CDR2 ANQGSEA come from the germline V gene. CDR3 nucleotides: TGCAGCGTTGACGGTGGGAGCACAGATACGCAGTATTTT. Residues: CSVDGGSTDTQYF.

This clonotype was observed a few times. The DNA of the CDR3 is TGTGCCAGCAGGAGAGCGGGGACCCTGGATACGCAGTATTTT. It translates to CASRRAGTLDTQYF. The V call is TRBV2, the J call TRBJ2-3; 7 bases agree with TRBD2. Germline-derived CDR1 and CDR2 are SNHLY and FYNNEI. This CDR3 region has 14 residues. J was trimmed by 6 bases and V by 6 bases; bases with no gene match: 9.

This clonotype has ten or more counts. The chain carries TRBV7-9 and TRBJ1-5; TRBD1 matches at 8 bases. The CDR3 spans 13 residues. CDR1 and CDR2 (germline): SEHNR, FQNEAQ (reference sequence). V shed 7 bases, J shed 6 bases, and the junction held 5 bases outside the gene matches. CDR3 nucleotide sequence: TGTGCCAGCACCCAGGGGGCGGGTCAGCCCCAGCATTTT. Its protein product is CASTQGAGQPQHF.

This clonotype was seen a handful of times. The V gene is TRBV7-9, the J gene TRBJ2-5, with TRBD2 identical over 10 bases. CDR3 length: 17 residues. Germline loops: CDR1 SEHNR, CDR2 FQNEAQ (reference sequence). V gave up 2 bases and J gave up 5 bases; unmatched junction bases: 11. DNA for the CDR3: TGTGCCAGCAGCTTAAGCCTAGCGGGAGACTTTCAGGAGACCCAGTACTTC. It translates to CASSLSLAGDFQETQYF.

This clonotype was counted once. This could be a read error, since a much larger clone is one nucleotide away. The chain recombines TRBV20-1 with TRBJ2-7; the match to TRBD2 covers 8 bases. V lost 8 bases and J lost 2; bases outside the gene matches: 17. Germline assignment: CDR1 DFQATT and CDR2 SNEGSKA (reference sequence). The CDR3 is made up of 16 amino acids. The CDR3 loop reads CSTTSSGSSGTYEQYF. The DNA for the CDR3 is TGCAGTACTACATCCTCCGGAAGTAGCGGGACCTACGAGCAGTACTTC.

This clonotype has a handful of counts. The genes are TRBV7-9 and TRBJ1-4; tentatively, D is TRBD1 (5 bases). The V gene lost 5 bases and the J gene lost 6 bases, with 19 bases spanning the gap. CDR3 length: 16 amino acids. The germline CDR1 and CDR2 sequences are SEHNR and FQNEAQ (reference sequence). CDR3 amino acids: CASSTVQVPVDEKLFF. CDR3 DNA: TGTGCCAGCAGCACAGTACAGGTCCCGGTGGATGAAAAACTGTTTTTT.

This chain joins TRBV10-2 and TRBJ2-7, with D perhaps TRBD2 (6 bases). Germline CDR1 is WSHSY and CDR2 is SAAADI. With 1 base removed from V and 3 bases from J, the gap between germline ends came to 16 bases. The CDR3 has 16 amino acids. CDR3 coding DNA: TGCGCCAGCAGTGAGTTGGGGGGTATGTTAAACTACGAGCAGTACTTC. It specifies CASSELGGMLNYEQYF.

This clonotype was detected ten times or more. The chain's CDR3 is CATSGWWSNQPQHF. CDR3 bases: TGTGCCACCAGTGGCTGGTGGAGCAATCAGCCCCAGCATTTT. V is TRBV24-1 and J is TRBJ1-5; D is unresolved. Trimming took 5 bases from V and 1 from J, leaving 8 bases between them. Germline V lookup: CDR1 KGHDR, CDR2 SFDVKD. The CDR3 is 14 amino acids.

This clonotype has just a few counts. The V and J genes are TRBV21-1 and TRBJ1-1. TRBV21-1 is an annotated pseudogene. The CDR3 is made up of 12 amino acids. Here the CDR3 DNA reads TGTGCCAGCAGCAAACTTCGGACTGAAGCTTTCTTT. This encodes CASSKLRTEAFF.

The chain is built from TRBV27 and TRBJ2-5, with 8 bases matching TRBD2. The ends lost 3 bases at V and 4 bases at J; junction bases unmatched: 7. Looked up from germline, CDR1 is MNHEY and CDR2 is SMNVEV (reference sequence). The CDR3 is 15 amino acids. This CDR3 reads CASSLLTGGGETQYF. CDR3 sequence (DNA): TGTGCCAGCAGTTTGTTAACGGGAGGGGGAGAGACCCAGTACTTC.

This chain uses TRBV7-9 with TRBJ2-1; 10 bases are shared with TRBD2. Trimming at V came to 2 bases and at J to 5 bases, leaving 3 bases not matched to a gene. The CDR3 has 15 residues. Germline assignment: CDR1 SEHNR and CDR2 FQNEAQ (reference sequence). CDR3 DNA sequence: TGTGCCAGCAGCTTATTAGGGACTAGCGACAATGAGCAGTTCTTC. Its protein is CASSLLGTSDNEQFF.

DNA of the CDR3: TGTGCCAGCAATGAACAGGGGGCAGACACTGAAGCTTTCTTT. Translating it yields CASNEQGADTEAFF. The rearrangement uses TRBV27 and TRBJ1-1; 9 nucleotides match TRBD1. V dropped 7 bases and J dropped 3; count of bases not matched to a gene: 6. This CDR3 has 14 residues. Germline V gene data show CDR1 as MNHEY and CDR2 as SMNVEV (reference sequence).

The chain carries TRBV4-3 and TRBJ2-1; the D gene is possibly TRBD1 (5 bases). The CDR3 loop spans 15 amino acids. Deletions cut 0 bases from V and 7 bases from J, with 13 bases between. Germline CDR1 is LGHNA and CDR2 is YSLEER. The CDR3 DNA reads TGCGCCAGCAGCCAAGATTATACAGGTCGGAATGAGCAGTTCTTC. Its translation: CASSQDYTGRNEQFF.

This clonotype appeared a few times. This sequence joins TRBV6-5 and TRBJ2-7, with a weak D call TRBD1 (6 bases). The germline V gene encodes CDR1 MNHEY and CDR2 SVGAGI. The ends were cut back, 2 bases at V and 4 bases at J, with 15 bases in the middle. The length of the CDR3 is 15 residues. The CDR3 nucleotides read TGTGCCAGCAGTTACCGTCCAACACAGGGTTACGAGCAGTACTTC. This translates into CASSYRPTQGYEQYF.

This clonotype was seen many times. The chain has TRBV5-1 and TRBJ2-7, with D tentatively TRBD2 (5 bases). CDR1 is SGHRS, CDR2 YFSETQ, per germline. The CDR3 loop spans 12 amino acids. V lost 4 bases, J lost 4 bases, and 9 bases lay in between. The CDR3 bases are TGCGCCAGCAGCGGGGAGCGGTACGAGCAGTACTTC. This gives the protein CASSGERYEQYF.

A few counts support this clonotype. The V gene is TRBV12-3 or TRBV12-4, the J gene TRBJ1-5; 7 bases agree with TRBD1. The length of the CDR3 is 14 residues. The V segment lost 6 bases and the J segment 6 bases; nucleotides outside the gene matches: 8. CDR3 loop: CASSPTGARQPQHF. CDR3 DNA sequence: TGTGCCAGCAGCCCTACAGGGGCGCGTCAGCCCCAGCATTTT.

Concerning this clonotype itself: A much larger clone sits a single nucleotide away, making a read error possible. V is TRBV7-8 and J is TRBJ2-7; 10 nucleotides line up with TRBD1. Germline trimming cut 4 bases from V and 9 bases from J; bases unmatched to any gene: 9. The CDR3 covers 14 residues. Germline CDR1 reads SGHVS; CDR2 reads FQNEAQ. The CDR3 nucleotides are TGTGCCAGCAGCTCGCGACAGGGGGCATGGGGGCAGTACTTC. It yields the protein CASSSRQGAWGQYF. The complete variable domain, with remaining parts taken from reference TRBV7-8 and TRBJ2-7, reads GAGVSQSPRYKVAKRGQDVALRCDPISGHVSLFWYQQALGQGPEFLTYFQNEAQLDKSGLPSDRFFAERPEGSVSTLKIQRTQQEDSAVYLCASSSRQGAWGQYFGPGTRLTVT.

This clonotype was observed many times. The genes are TRBV20-1 and TRBJ1-1, with D uncertain. This CDR3 is 14 amino acids long. Germline assignment: CDR1 DFQATT and CDR2 SNEGSKA (reference sequence). V lost 1 base and J 6 bases, leaving 15 bases between the germline ends. The CDR3 sequence: CSARVRTGGSEAFF. In nucleotides, the CDR3 is TGCAGTGCTAGAGTTAGGACGGGAGGGTCTGAAGCTTTCTTT.

This chain uses TRBV19 with TRBJ2-1; 7 nucleotides match TRBD2. This CDR3 has 14 residues. Trimming removed 11 bases from V and 9 bases from J; junction bases left unmatched: 16. Germline CDR1 is LNHDA and CDR2 is SQIVND (reference sequence). The CDR3 reads CALRAGVLVIEQFF. Here the CDR3 DNA reads TGTGCCCTACGGGCGGGAGTGTTAGTCATTGAGCAGTTCTTC.

This clonotype was seen ten or more times. The chain has TRBV20-1 and TRBJ1-6; TRBD1 agrees at 7 bases. Germline lookup yields CDR1 DFQATT and CDR2 SNEGSKA (reference sequence). V lost 5 bases and J lost 2; bases outside the gene matches: 6. The CDR3 is 15 amino acids. The CDR3 nucleotides read TGCAGTGCTCGAGCAGGGACAGCCTATAATTCACCCCTCCACTTT. Its protein product is CSARAGTAYNSPLHF.

This clonotype has at least ten counts. The V call is TRBV4-3, the J call TRBJ2-1; a possible D gene is TRBD2 (6 bases). V lost 1 base and J lost 0, with 10 bases in between. This CDR3 has 16 amino acids. CDR1 LGHNA and CDR2 YSLEER come from the germline V gene. CDR3 protein: CASSQVSGSSYNEQFF. Here the CDR3 DNA reads TGCGCCAGCAGCCAAGTTTCCGGGAGCTCCTACAATGAGCAGTTCTTC.

This chain links TRBV9 with TRBJ2-1; either TRBD1 or TRBD2 may supply D (6 bases each). The V end was cut by 3 bases, the J end by 2 bases, with 12 bases between. Germline V lookup: CDR1 SGDLS, CDR2 YYNGEE. The CDR3 runs 15 residues. CDR3 sequence reads: CASSGGGRPYNEQFF. CDR3 DNA: TGTGCCAGCAGCGGAGGGGGGAGGCCCTACAATGAGCAGTTCTTC. Supplemented by reference TRBV9 and TRBJ2-1, the full variable domain reads DSGVTQTPKHLITATGQRVTLRCSPRSGDLSVYWYQQSLDQGLQFLIQYYNGEERAKGNILERFSAQQFPDLHSELNLSSLELGDSALYFCASSGGGRPYNEQFFGPGTRLTVL.

The sample holds a few counts of this clonotype. The chain couples TRBV30 to TRBJ1-1; D unresolved. Trimming shortened V by 1 base and J by 7 bases, and 10 bases separated the two germline ends. There are 12 residues in the CDR3. Germline CDR1 reads GTSNPN; CDR2 reads SVGIG (reference sequence). Written as DNA, the CDR3 is TGTGCCTGGAGTGCGCTGAGGGATGAAGCTTTCTTT. Translated: CAWSALRDEAFF. The whole variable domain, filled in from reference TRBV30 and TRBJ1-1, reads SQTIHQWPATLVQPVGSPLSLECTVEGTSNPNLYWYRQAAGRGLQLLFYSVGIGQISSEVPQNLSASRPQDRQFILSSKKLLLSDSGFYLCAWSALRDEAFFGQGTRLTVV.

This clonotype was picked up a small number of times. The rearrangement uses TRBV9 and TRBJ2-5, with TRBD2 matching 7 bases. This CDR3 comprises 15 residues. CDR1 is SGDLS and CDR2 is YYNGEE in the germline V gene. Trimming at V came to 0 bases and at J to 5 bases, leaving 7 bases not matched to a gene. The DNA of the CDR3 is TGTGCCAGCAGCGTAGGTGGGACTATCGTCGAGACCCAGTACTTC. Translating it yields CASSVGGTIVETQYF.

This clonotype was found a few times. The chain has TRBV27 and TRBJ2-3; possibly TRBD2 for D (6 bases). CDR3 length: 14 residues. Germline-derived CDR1 and CDR2 are MNHEY and SMNVEV (reference sequence). Trimming pared 10 bases from V and 2 bases from J, leaving 16 bases between. In DNA, the CDR3 is TGTGCCACCCAGGGCGGGACTTTCACAGATACGCAGTATTTT. It encodes CATQGGTFTDTQYF.

This chain links TRBV19 with TRBJ2-6; D possibly corresponds to TRBD1 (6 bases). CDR3 length: 15 residues. In germline, CDR1 is LNHDA, CDR2 SQIVND (reference sequence). V gave up 10 bases and J gave up 4 bases, with 17 bases separating them. CDR3 DNA: TGTGCCACCAGACAGGATCTATCCGGGGCCAACGTCCTGACTTTC. Its translation: CATRQDLSGANVLTF.